A selection of T cell receptor beta chains follows, all from one sample in a study of CD8 T cells in ankylosing spondylitis. Each CDR3 protein gets one entry after TCRdb re-called the 5' RACE reads with MiXCR. The sample holds some 16,000 distinct CDR3 sequences, roughly 8.2% seen once. Material for sequencing was blood. These receptors were taken from a male donor with ankylosing spondylitis or in good health (not recorded which). Each CDR3 is given with its conserved first and last residue. Fields, in order: V gene, CDR3 protein.

TRBV27	CASSSGSSYEQYF
TRBV29-1	CSVPGQLNTEAFF
TRBV4-2	CASSQDVNEKLFF
TRBV20-1	CSASSGSTDTQYF
TRBV20-1	CSATSYNEQFF
TRBV20-1	CSASRPSGAYEQYF
TRBV7-2	CASSLGLGAPLHF
TRBV7-2	CASSLAQPRSGNTIYF
TRBV12-3/TRBV12-4	CASSPLSGSEAFF
TRBV29-1	CSVVGGSSYEQYF
TRBV5-1	CASSYGQAAGDTQYF
TRBV7-9	CASSSRQGGNTEAFF
TRBV7-2	CASSAPSGPAYEQYF
TRBV5-1	CASGGTGENIQYF
TRBV7-2	CASSLGLAEETQYF
TRBV5-1	CASSLSFSDEQFF
TRBV25-1	CASLSPENTQYF
TRBV5-1	CASSLEFGATTNEKLFF
TRBV5-6	CASSFRGPLEETQYF
TRBV2	CASRISGTEAYEQYF
TRBV12-3/TRBV12-4	CASSLNAGEEHF
TRBV20-1	CSAPTARTDTQYF
TRBV5-1	CASSLVQNSYNEQFF
TRBV5-1	CASSLDGWGSSYNEQFF
TRBV7-3	CASSAVGGGTDTQYF
TRBV7-9	CASTPSDPTRKFF
TRBV12-3/TRBV12-4	CASSRGGPRNTDTQYF
TRBV20-1	CSVGEPRADTQYF
TRBV20-1	CSARVAERRLTKNIQYF
TRBV20-1	CSARLRGLYEQYF
TRBV20-1	CSAGIGVGAFF
TRBV7-2	CASSLGWDNEQFF